This TCR beta chain was recorded in a study of vaccination and CD4 T cells after COVID-19. Study-wide results and limits: The authors studied relatively few convalescent patients and analyzed no early post-infection timepoints.

Treatment meaning: roughly 10-day PBMC culture with coronavirus spike peptide pools or control peptides (ViraFEST assay). Negative selection purified CD4+ T cells after around ten days of culture. This clonotype came up a few times. What it binds is unknown. An Oncomine TCR Beta short-read assay was used to sequence the DNA from cultured CD4+ T cells. TCRdb reanalysed the PCR reads using MiXCR and keeps one entry per CDR3 protein. The sample lists 14,000 to 15,000 distinct CDR3 sequences; 26% were seen once. The CDR3 length is 16 residues. With 6 bases clipped from V and 4 bases from J, the junction kept 7 bases outside the gene matches. Germline lookup yields CDR1 MNHEY and CDR2 SVGEGT.

The J gene is TRBJ2-1, the V gene TRBV6-2 or TRBV6-3; 12 bases fit TRBD2. The sample comprised cultured CD4+ T cells from blood. The TCR was taken from a human donor with COVID-19. This CDR3 is CASSMTSGGYYNEQFF. The CDR3, as DNA: TGTGCCAGCAGCATGACTAGCGGGGGATATTACAATGAGCAGTTCTTC.